This passage covers 11 T cell receptor beta chains from one sample sequenced in a study of blood T cell repertoires in COVID-19. The protocol was immunoSEQ multiplex PCR, while the TCRdb copy is restricted to in-frame clones and leaves out a portion. The table lists 270,000 or so clones, more than 75% of them singletons. Sequenced: PBMCs or T cells enriched from blood (not recorded which). The receptor set was obtained from a woman aged 45-65 years who had been exposed to COVID-19.

J is TRBJ2-6 and V is TRBV4-3; possible D gene TRBD2, 6 bases. This CDR3 spans 19 amino acids. V dropped 1 base and J dropped 0 bases, with 16 bases sitting between them. The germline gives CDR1 LGHNA, CDR2 YSLEER. CDR3 bases: TGCGCCAGCAGCCAAGGAGCGGCGGGAAGACTCTCTGGGGCCAACGTCCTGACTTTC. Protein: CASSQGAAGRLSGANVLTF.

This chain connects TRBV9 to TRBJ1-2, with 9 bases fitting TRBD1. Germline-derived CDR1 and CDR2 are SGDLS and YYNGEE. The CDR3 extends over 15 amino acids. Unmatched junction bases numbered 4, after V lost 0 bases and J lost 4 bases. The CDR3, as DNA: TGTGCCAGCAGCGTAGATGGGACAGGGCTCTATGGCTACACCTTC. This translates into CASSVDGTGLYGYTF.

This clone has more than one count but fewer than ten. J is TRBJ2-7 and V is TRBV11-2; possible D gene TRBD1, 5 bases. V was pared by 3 bases and J by 6 bases, with 9 bases between. CDR3 length: 12 amino acids. Germline V gene sequence: CDR1 SGHAT, CDR2 FQNNGV. The CDR3 here is CASSFQGVEQYF. Written as DNA, the CDR3 is TGTGCCAGCAGCTTTCAAGGGGTCGAGCAGTACTTC.

This sequence joins TRBV2 and TRBJ1-2; the D is unclear. V lost 5 bases to trimming and J lost 4 bases, with 8 bases between them. Germline CDR1 and CDR2: SNHLY and FYNNEI. The CDR3 totals 12 residues. For the CDR3, the DNA is TGTGCCAGCAGTTTTAGCCCCTATGGCTACACCTTC. It specifies CASSFSPYGYTF.

The chain has TRBV3-1 (or the pseudogene TRBV3-2) and TRBJ1-5; 7 bases agree with TRBD1. Germline values: CDR1 LGHDT, CDR2 YNNKEL (reference sequence). The CDR3 is made up of 16 amino acids. V gave up 0 bases and J gave up 4 bases; unmatched junction bases: 6. The chain's CDR3 is CASSQDHRGWNQPQHF. The CDR3 coding sequence is TGTGCCAGCAGCCAAGATCACAGGGGATGGAATCAGCCCCAGCATTTT.

This clone was picked up one time. The V and J genes are TRBV2 and TRBJ1-4; tentatively, D is TRBD1 (6 bases). The CDR3 runs to 15 residues. The V and J ends lost 0 bases and 7 bases respectively, with 12 bases between them. Germline CDR1 and CDR2: SNHLY and FYNNEI. CDR3 amino acids: CASSEAGGTPEKLFF. CDR3 DNA sequence: TGTGCCAGCAGTGAAGCTGGGGGCACCCCTGAAAAACTGTTTTTT.

The rearrangement uses TRBV6-5 and TRBJ1-2; 7 bases agree with TRBD1. Germline CDR1 and CDR2: MNHEY and SVGAGI. The CDR3 runs to 16 residues. The trim removed 0 bases at V and 2 bases at J, leaving 6 bases unmatched. Written as DNA, the CDR3 is TGTGCCAGCAGTTACTCCCGACAGGGACCCAACTATGGCTACACCTTC. Translated: CASSYSRQGPNYGYTF.

The rearrangement joins TRBV6-6 to TRBJ1-2; no clear D. V gave up 5 bases and J gave up 5 bases, with 6 bases separating them. This CDR3 spans 11 amino acids. Germline CDR1 MNHNY, CDR2 SVGAGI (reference sequence). This CDR3 is CASSTGYGYTF. The DNA for the CDR3 is TGTGCCAGCAGTACCGGGTATGGCTACACCTTC.

In this sample, this clone turned up once. The rearrangement uses TRBV5-1 and TRBJ2-5, with TRBD1 as a possible D gene (6 bases). The V end lost 0 bases, the J end lost 5 bases, and 11 bases lay between the germline ends. Germline CDR1 and CDR2: SGHRS and YFSETQ. The CDR3 covers 14 residues. The CDR3, as DNA: TGCGCCAGCAGCTTGGAACAGGGTAGGGAGACCCAGTACTTC. It is translated as CASSLEQGRETQYF.

This chain links TRBV5-5 with TRBJ2-3; D might be TRBD2 (6 bases). CDR1 and CDR2 (germline): SGHKS, YYEKEE (reference sequence). The CDR3 is 16 residues long. Trimming pared 0 bases from V and 1 base from J, leaving 12 bases between. For the CDR3, the DNA is TGTGCCAGCAGCTTGGTGCGGGCTAGCGGCACAGATACGCAGTATTTT. Protein: CASSLVRASGTDTQYF.

The chain recombines TRBV6-2 or TRBV6-3 with TRBJ1-2, with no clear D. Deletions cut 5 bases from V and 0 bases from J, with 7 bases between. Germline CDR1 and CDR2: MNHEY and SVGEGT. The CDR3 covers 13 residues. The CDR3 loop reads CASSLASNYGYTF. CDR3 in DNA: TGTGCCAGCAGTCTGGCCTCTAACTATGGCTACACCTTC.